What follows are 18 T cell receptor beta chains derived from one specimen sequenced in a study of cytomegalovirus exposure and HLA in healthy donors. PCR amplification relied on 60 Vbeta primers (plus 13 Jbeta primers). The data were produced by immunoSEQ multiplex PCR, yet TCRdb's version contains in-frame clones alone and is incomplete. This table has about 190,000 clones, roughly 80% appearing once. The sequencing sample was made of PBMCs. These receptors all stem from a man aged 50 to 59 in good health and CMV-seronegative.

The table lists this clone with a few counts. The chain combines TRBV7-9 with TRBJ1-6, with a weak D call TRBD1 (5 bases). CDR3 length: 14 residues. The germline V and J ends were trimmed by 6 bases and 4 bases, with 10 bases remaining between them. Germline CDR1 SEHNR, CDR2 FQNEAQ (reference sequence). Here the CDR3 reads CASRRGLYNSPLHF. The CDR3 nucleotides read TGTGCCAGCAGACGGGGACTGTATAATTCACCCCTCCACTTT. The variable domain in full, with the rest retrieved from reference TRBV7-9 and TRBJ1-6, is DTGVSQNPRHKITKRGQNVTFRCDPISEHNRLYWYRQTLGQGPEFLTYFQNEAQLEKSRLLSDRFSAERPKGSFSTLEIQRTEQGDSAMYLCASRRGLYNSPLHFGNGTRLTVT.

To note about this clone: Other DNA variants within this sample encode the same CDR3. The chain carries TRBV2 and TRBJ2-7; no reliable D call. This CDR3 is 14 amino acids long. V dropped 6 bases and J dropped 1 base, with 13 bases sitting between them. Looked up from germline, CDR1 is SNHLY and CDR2 is FYNNEI. DNA for the CDR3: TGTGCCAGCAGGCTGACTGGTTCGTCCTACGAGCAGTACTTC. It encodes CASRLTGSSYEQYF. The variable domain in full, completed from reference TRBV2 and TRBJ2-7, reads EPEVTQTPSHQVTQMGQEVILRCVPISNHLYFYWYRQILGQKVEFLVSFYNNEISEKSEIFDDQFSVERPDGSNFTLKIRSTKLEDSAMYFCASRLTGSSYEQYFGPGTRLTVT.

V usage is TRBV25-1 and J usage is TRBJ1-1, with a possible D match to TRBD1 (5 bases). Germline values: CDR1 MGHDK, CDR2 SYGVNS. V was cut by 2 bases and J by 4 bases, with 11 bases left in between. The CDR3 has 14 residues. CDR3 protein: CASSEPGGGTEAFF. The CDR3 DNA sequence: TGTGCCAGCAGTGAACCCGGGGGTGGCACTGAAGCTTTCTTT. Drawing the rest from reference TRBV25-1 and TRBJ1-1, the complete variable domain is EADIYQTPRYLVIGTGKKITLECSQTMGHDKMYWYQQDPGMELHLIHYSYGVNSTEKGDLSSESTVSRIRTEHFPLTLESARPSHTSQYLCASSEPGGGTEAFFGQGTRLTVV.

The V and J genes are TRBV15 and TRBJ1-6; D perhaps matches TRBD1 (5 bases). CDR1 and CDR2 from the germline V gene are LNHNV and YYDKDF (reference sequence). The CDR3 has 12 residues. V lost 9 bases and J lost 7, with 10 bases in between. The DNA for the CDR3 is TGTGCCACAGCCAGGGTCAATTCACCCCTCCACTTT. Protein product: CATARVNSPLHF. Looking up the rest from reference TRBV15 and TRBJ1-6 gives the full variable domain: DAMVIQNPRYQVTQFGKPVTLSCSQTLNHNVMYWYQQKSSQAPKLLFHYYDKDFNNEADTPDNFQSRRPNTSFCFLDIRSPGLGDTAMYLCATARVNSPLHFGNGTRLTVT.

With regard to this clone: Other DNA sequences from this sample encode an identical CDR3 as well. The chain links TRBV4-1 to TRBJ1-5, with a weak D call TRBD1 (6 bases). The germline V gene has CDR1 MGHRA and CDR2 YSYEKL. V gave up 0 bases and J gave up 2 bases, with 11 bases separating them. The CDR3 runs to 16 residues. CDR3 loop: CASSQDGGIGNQPQHF. In DNA form, the CDR3 reads TGCGCCAGCAGCCAAGATGGGGGCATTGGCAATCAGCCCCAGCATTTT.

The chain carries TRBV5-8 and TRBJ1-5, with 9 bases lining up with TRBD1. The CDR3 totals 15 residues. The V segment lost 5 bases and the J segment 3 bases; nucleotides outside the gene matches: 6. Germline CDR1 and CDR2: SGHTS and YDEGEE. The CDR3 DNA follows: TGTGCCAGCAGTTCCGGGACAGGGTTCAATCAGCCCCAGCATTTT. It specifies CASSSGTGFNQPQHF.

The V call is TRBV5-1, the J call TRBJ1-2; 9 bases map to TRBD1. The CDR3 sequence is 15 residues long. Germline V gene lookup returns CDR1 SGHRS and CDR2 YFSETQ. J lost 5 bases, V lost 2 bases, and 7 bases had no gene match. CDR3 nucleotide sequence: TGCGCCAGCAGCTTCCTAACAGGGGGCCTATATGGCTACACCTTC. This encodes CASSFLTGGLYGYTF.

The rearrangement links TRBV18 to TRBJ1-2; D remains unclear. This CDR3 contains 14 residues. Germline assignment: CDR1 KGHSH and CDR2 LQKENI. The ends were cut back, 3 bases at V and 4 bases at J, with 12 bases in the middle. CDR3 bases: TGTGCCAGCTCACCTTCCGAGGCCCTCTATGGCTACACCTTC. Translation: CASSPSEALYGYTF.

V and J are TRBV6-5 and TRBJ2-7, with D tentatively TRBD2 (6 bases). Germline V gene sequence: CDR1 MNHEY, CDR2 SVGAGI. Trimming shortened V by 11 bases and J by 0 bases, and 20 bases separated the two germline ends. The CDR3 runs to 15 residues. The CDR3 sequence: CASGEGGVTSYEQYF. The CDR3 DNA sequence: TGTGCCTCCGGTGAAGGCGGGGTAACCTCCTACGAGCAGTACTTC.

This clone was counted only a few times. The genes are TRBV14 and TRBJ2-1; 9 bases fit TRBD1. The germline V gene has CDR1 SGHDN and CDR2 FVKESK. There are 15 residues in the CDR3. V shed 4 bases, J shed 2 bases, and the junction held 3 bases outside the gene matches. The CDR3 loop reads CASSLGQGTYNEQFF. The CDR3 DNA is TGTGCCAGCAGCCTCGGACAGGGGACCTACAATGAGCAGTTCTTC.

The genes are TRBV4-3 and TRBJ1-6; 8 bases fit TRBD1. With V trimmed by 1 base and J by 0 bases, 14 bases remained unmatched. The germline gives CDR1 LGHNA, CDR2 YSLEER. CDR3 size: 21 residues. Here the CDR3 DNA reads TGCGCCAGCAGCCAAGCACCTTGGCAGGGGGCATTAAGCTCCTATAATTCACCCCTCCACTTT. Its protein is CASSQAPWQGALSSYNSPLHF.

This clone was counted between two and nine times. The chain uses TRBV11-2 and TRBJ2-2; unclear D gene. Deletions cut 0 bases from V and 7 bases from J, with 3 bases between. This CDR3 has 12 residues. Germline CDR1 SGHAT, CDR2 FQNNGV. This CDR3 reads CASSLDLGELFF. CDR3 nucleotide sequence: TGTGCCAGCAGCTTAGACCTCGGGGAGCTGTTTTTT.

This chain joins TRBV6-4 and TRBJ1-2, with 8 nucleotides matching TRBD1. J was trimmed by 3 bases and V by 0 bases; bases with no gene match: 3. The CDR3 is made up of 15 amino acids. Germline V gene sequence: CDR1 MRHNA, CDR2 SNTAGT. The CDR3, as DNA: TGTGCCAGCAGTGACTCGGCAGGGGGCCACTATGGCTACACCTTC. Translation gives CASSDSAGGHYGYTF.

This clone was detected a few times. The chain has TRBV10-2 and TRBJ2-5; D unclear. The assigned J gene may be wrong: the sequence end matches TRBJ2-7 better. CDR1 WSHSY and CDR2 SAAADI come from the germline V gene. This CDR3 is built from 11 residues. The CDR3 loop is CASSSSYEQYF. In nucleotides, the CDR3 is TGCGCCAGCAGTAGCTCCTACGAGCAGTACTTC.

The gene calls are TRBV4-2 and TRBJ1-1; D is unresolved. CDR3 length: 16 amino acids. Trimming left V 1 base short and J 2 bases short, with 14 bases between. Germline CDR1 is LGHNA and CDR2 is YNFKEQ. The CDR3 DNA reads as TGTGCCAGCAGCCAAGCGCAGACATTCCCTAACACTGAAGCTTTCTTT. Its translation is CASSQAQTFPNTEAFF.

This sequence joins TRBV7-2 and TRBJ1-6; no reliable D call. V lost 5 bases and J lost 9, with 8 bases in between. The CDR3 covers 12 residues. CDR1 is SGHTA and CDR2 is FQGNSA in the germline V gene. The CDR3, as DNA: TGTGCCAGCAGCCTCCGGGTTTCACCCCTCCACTTT. As protein: CASSLRVSPLHF. Looking up the rest from reference TRBV7-2 and TRBJ1-6 gives the full variable domain: GAGVSQSPSNKVTEKGKDVELRCDPISGHTALYWYRQSLGQGLEFLIYFQGNSAPDKSGLPSDRFSAERTGGSVSTLTIQRTQQEDSAVYLCASSLRVSPLHFGNGTRLTVT.

The chain couples TRBV4-1 to TRBJ2-1; D perhaps matches TRBD2 (6 bases). The CDR3 spans 15 residues. Looked up from germline, CDR1 is MGHRA and CDR2 is YSYEKL. V was cut by 3 bases and J by 0 bases, with 9 bases left in between. The CDR3 DNA reads as TGCGCCAGCAGCCAGGGACTTGTCTCCTACAATGAGCAGTTCTTC. It yields the protein CASSQGLVSYNEQFF.

V and J are TRBV27 and TRBJ1-2; no clear D gene. Germline V gene lookup returns CDR1 MNHEY and CDR2 SMNVEV (reference sequence). Deletions cut 6 bases from V and 4 bases from J, with 9 bases between. This CDR3 is built from 12 residues. CDR3 in amino acids: CASSYGGYGYTF. The CDR3 bases are TGTGCCAGCAGCTATGGAGGCTATGGCTACACCTTC.